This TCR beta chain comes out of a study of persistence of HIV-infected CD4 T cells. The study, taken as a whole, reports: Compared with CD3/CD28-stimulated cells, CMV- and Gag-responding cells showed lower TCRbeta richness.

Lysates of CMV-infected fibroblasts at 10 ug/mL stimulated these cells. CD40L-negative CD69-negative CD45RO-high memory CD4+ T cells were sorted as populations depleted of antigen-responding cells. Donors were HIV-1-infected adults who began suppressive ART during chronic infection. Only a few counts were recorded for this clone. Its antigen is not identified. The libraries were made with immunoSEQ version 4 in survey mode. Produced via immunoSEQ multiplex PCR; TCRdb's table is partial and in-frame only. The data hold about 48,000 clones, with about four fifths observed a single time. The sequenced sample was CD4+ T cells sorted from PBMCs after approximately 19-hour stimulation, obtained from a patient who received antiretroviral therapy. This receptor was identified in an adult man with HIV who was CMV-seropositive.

The CDR3 loop reads CASDRGSGSPLHF. The DNA of the CDR3 is TGTGCCTCGGACAGGGGGTCGGGTTCACCCCTCCACTTT. The chain recombines TRBV30 with TRBJ1-6, with 10 bases lining up with TRBD1. Trimming at V came to 7 bases and at J to 9 bases, leaving 6 bases not matched to a gene. This CDR3 spans 13 amino acids. The germline CDR1 and CDR2 sequences are GTSNPN and SVGIG (reference sequence).